This T cell receptor (beta chain) originates from a study of T cells in Graves' hyperthyroidism and ophthalmopathy. This clonotype appeared many times. The TCR beta CDR3 regions underwent amplification using RNA transcripts as the source. Researchers ran a first-round RT-PCR on the TCR CDR3 using the HTBI primer set. TCRdb used MiXCR to reprocess the multiplex PCR reads, holding one entry per CDR3 protein. The table shows around 350,000 distinct CDR3 sequences, with about 18% occurring only once. CDR1 is MNHNS and CDR2 is SASEGT in the germline V gene. This CDR3 is 13 amino acids long. Trimming pared 5 bases from V and 7 bases from J, leaving 11 bases between.

The sequence came from a woman aged 18 to 35 with Graves' hyperthyroidism. The V call is TRBV6-1, the J call TRBJ2-2; no definite D call. Specimen: blood. The CDR3 DNA reads TGTGCCAGCAGTCCAGTCGTCCACGGGGAGCTGTTTTTT. The encoded protein is CASSPVVHGELFF.